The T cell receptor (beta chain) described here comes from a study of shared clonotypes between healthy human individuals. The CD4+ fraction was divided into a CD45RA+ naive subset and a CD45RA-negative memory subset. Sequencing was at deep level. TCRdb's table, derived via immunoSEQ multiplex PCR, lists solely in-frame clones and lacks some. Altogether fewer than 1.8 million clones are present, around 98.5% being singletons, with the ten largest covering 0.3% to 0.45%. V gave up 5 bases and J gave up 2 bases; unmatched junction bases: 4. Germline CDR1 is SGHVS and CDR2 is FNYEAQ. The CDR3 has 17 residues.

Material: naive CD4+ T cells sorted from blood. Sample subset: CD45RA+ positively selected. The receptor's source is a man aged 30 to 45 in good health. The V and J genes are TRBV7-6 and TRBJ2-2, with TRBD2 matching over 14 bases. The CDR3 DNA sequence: TGTGCCAGCAGCACCGGGACTAGCGGGAGAAACACCGGGGAGCTGTTTTTT. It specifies CASSTGTSGRNTGELFF. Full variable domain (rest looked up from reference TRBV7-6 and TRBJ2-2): GAGVSQSPRYKVTKRGQDVALRCDPISGHVSLYWYRQALGQGPEFLTYFNYEAQQDKSGLPNDRFSAERPEGSISTLTIQRTEQRDSAMYRCASSTGTSGRNTGELFFGEGSRLTVL.